This TCR beta chain was retrieved from a study of blood T cell repertoires in COVID-19. Profiled with immunoSEQ multiplex PCR; TCRdb holds only in-frame clones, not every one. The data contain about 93,000 clones, roughly 85% of them singletons. The CDR3 is 16 residues long. V lost 2 bases and J lost 9, with 20 bases in between. Germline CDR1 is KGHSH and CDR2 is LQKENI. This receptor was obtained from a human donor in a cohort sampled during active COVID-19. The material sequenced was peripheral blood. The rearrangement links TRBV18 to TRBJ2-1; D is ambiguous. The CDR3 region has the DNA TGTGCCAGCTCACCAGAAATCCCGGATGCTAGATCTGAGCAGTTCTTC. Translation gives CASSPEIPDARSEQFF.